This T cell receptor (beta chain) was recorded in a study of T cells in Graves' hyperthyroidism and ophthalmopathy. A word on this clonotype: This may arise from a read error, as a much more abundant clone is one base away.

RNA transcripts yielded amplified TCR beta CDR3 regions. The TCR CDR3 was amplified in a first-round RT-PCR using the HTBI primer set. Via MiXCR, TCRdb re-called the multiplex PCR reads, giving one row per CDR3 protein. The table has under 600,000 distinct CDR3 sequences, roughly a sixth seen once. CDR3 length equals 15 residues. The germline gives CDR1 MNHNS, CDR2 SASEGT. The genes are TRBV6-1 and TRBJ1-1; D unresolved. This receptor was obtained from a woman in her thirties or forties with Graves' ophthalmopathy. The sequenced sample was blood. In nucleotides, the CDR3 is TGTGCCAGCAGAACCAGGACGTTGTTGAACACTGAAGCTCTCTTT. This codes for CASRTRTLLNTEALF.